This TCR beta chain comes out of a study of tumor-infiltrating lymphocytes in localized non-small cell lung cancer. Overall study: Several tumor histologies, both smoking statuses, and some post-neoadjuvant chemotherapy samples were included. Each patient gave resected tumor and non-adjacent uninvolved lung tissue. General study findings and limits: Different pieces of the same tissue were used for each assay. Tumor T-cell fraction was not associated with recurrence-free survival.

Regarding this clone: What it binds is unknown.

The CDR3 consists of 14 residues. V lost 7 bases and J lost 0, with 13 bases in between. Looked up from germline, CDR1 is MNHNS and CDR2 is SASEGT. Clones were read by immunoSEQ multiplex PCR, and TCRdb kept only the in-frame ones, dropping some. Seen here are more than 9,500 clones, about nine tenths observed once, and the top ten hold about 9.1%. Sequenced sample: lung tumor tissue. This sequence originates from a human donor with non-small cell lung cancer. The chain couples TRBV6-1 to TRBJ2-7, with unresolved D. The CDR3 here is CASTPGRTSYEQYF. CDR3 DNA: TGTGCCAGCACCCCAGGCCGGACCTCCTACGAGCAGTACTTC.